This T cell receptor beta chain was sequenced for a study of cytomegalovirus exposure and HLA in healthy donors. About the research overall: The roughly 100 million unique TCR beta sequences, from 150 million to 200 million T cells, were found by an earlier analysis.

The CDR3 contains 15 residues. Trimming pared 0 bases from V and 7 bases from J, leaving 13 bases between. Per the germline V gene, CDR1 is PRHDT and CDR2 is FYEKMQ (reference sequence). A word on this clone: Its matching antigen is unknown.

The PCR had 60 Vbeta and 13 Jbeta primers. The method was immunoSEQ multiplex PCR; TCRdb's version includes in-frame clones alone and lacks a portion of them. The sample has 100,000 to 150,000 clones; more than 65% are singletons. Notes on the study in general: Later on, a genetic analysis was performed. It linked a missense variant in DCLRE1C with V- and J-gene trimming of TCR beta.

Sequenced input: PBMCs. The chain links TRBV13 to TRBJ1-5, with a possible D match to TRBD1 (5 bases). This sequence originates from a woman aged 60-70 years in good health and CMV-seropositive. DNA of the CDR3: TGTGCCAGCAGCTTAGGCGGGGGGGTGGGACAGCCCCAGCATTTT. Translation: CASSLGGGVGQPQHF.